This T cell receptor beta chain was found in a study of siplizumab effects on memory and regulatory T cells. In this sample, this clone turned up once. Its antigen is not identified. Study-level points and caveats: Under siplizumab, alloreactive sequences traced to unstimulated CD4+ memory cells were significantly reduced.

Trimming took 5 bases from V and 3 from J, leaving 22 bases between them. The CDR3 is made up of 17 amino acids. Per germline, CDR1 SEHNR and CDR2 FQNEAQ (reference sequence). Assay used: immunoSEQ multiplex PCR; TCRdb lists only in-frame clones, some missing. The sample lists around 45,000 clones, roughly nine tenths occurring once. Sequencing was done on a sample of naive CD8+ T cells sorted from blood. The clonotype was recovered from a human donor in good health. This chain connects TRBV7-9 to TRBJ2-5; D may be TRBD1 or TRBD2 (8 bases each). As DNA, the CDR3 is TGTGCCAGCAGCCCGGGGGGGACAGGCCCCTTCGAAGAGACCCAGTACTTC. Translating gives CASSPGGTGPFEETQYF.